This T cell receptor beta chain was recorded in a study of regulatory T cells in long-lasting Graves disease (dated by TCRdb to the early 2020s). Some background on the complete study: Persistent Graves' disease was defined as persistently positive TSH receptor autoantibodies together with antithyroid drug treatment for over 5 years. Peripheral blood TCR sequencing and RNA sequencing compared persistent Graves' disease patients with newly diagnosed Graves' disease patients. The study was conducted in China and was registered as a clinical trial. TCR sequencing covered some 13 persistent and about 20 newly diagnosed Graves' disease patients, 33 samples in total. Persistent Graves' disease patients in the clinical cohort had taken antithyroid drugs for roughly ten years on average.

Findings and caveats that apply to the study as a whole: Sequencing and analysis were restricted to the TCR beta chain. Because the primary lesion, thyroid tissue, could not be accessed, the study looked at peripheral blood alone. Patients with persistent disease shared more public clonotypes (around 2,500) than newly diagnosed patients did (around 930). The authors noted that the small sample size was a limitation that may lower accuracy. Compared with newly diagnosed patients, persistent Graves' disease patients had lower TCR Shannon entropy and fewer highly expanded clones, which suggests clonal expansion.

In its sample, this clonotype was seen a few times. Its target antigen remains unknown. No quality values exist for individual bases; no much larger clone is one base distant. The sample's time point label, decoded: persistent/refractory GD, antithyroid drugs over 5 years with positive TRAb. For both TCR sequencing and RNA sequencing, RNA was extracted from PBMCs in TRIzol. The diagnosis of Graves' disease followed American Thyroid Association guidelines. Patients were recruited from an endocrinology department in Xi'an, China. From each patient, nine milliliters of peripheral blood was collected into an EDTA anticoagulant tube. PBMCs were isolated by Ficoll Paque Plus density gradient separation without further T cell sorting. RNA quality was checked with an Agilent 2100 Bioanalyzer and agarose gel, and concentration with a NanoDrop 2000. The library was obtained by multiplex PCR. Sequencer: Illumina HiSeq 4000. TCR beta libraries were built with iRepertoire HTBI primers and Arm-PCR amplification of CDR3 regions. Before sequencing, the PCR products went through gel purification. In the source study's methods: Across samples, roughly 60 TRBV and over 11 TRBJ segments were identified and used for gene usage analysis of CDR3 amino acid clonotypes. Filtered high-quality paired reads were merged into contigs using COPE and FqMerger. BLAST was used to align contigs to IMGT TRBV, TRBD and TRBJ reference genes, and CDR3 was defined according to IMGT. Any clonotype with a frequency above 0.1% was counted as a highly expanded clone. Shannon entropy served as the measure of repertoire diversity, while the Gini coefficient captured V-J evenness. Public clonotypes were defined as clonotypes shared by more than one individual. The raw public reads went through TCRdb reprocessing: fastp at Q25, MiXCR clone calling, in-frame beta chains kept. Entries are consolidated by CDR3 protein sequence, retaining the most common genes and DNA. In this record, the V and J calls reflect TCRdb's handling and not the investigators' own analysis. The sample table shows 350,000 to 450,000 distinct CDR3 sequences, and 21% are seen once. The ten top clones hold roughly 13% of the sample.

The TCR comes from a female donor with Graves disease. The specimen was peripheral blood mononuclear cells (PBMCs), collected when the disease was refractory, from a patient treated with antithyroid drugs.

The DNA is as follows: TGTGCCAGCAGTTCGGGTCCACCTGGAAACACCATATATTTT. This codes for CASSSGPPGNTIYF. The chain uses TRBV27 and TRBJ1-3; confidence is insufficient to name the D gene. The CDR3 has 14 amino acids, counting the end cysteine and phenylalanine. Only the CDR3 portion is preserved as DNA: 42 bases, with reading frame beginning at the first base. CDR1 MNHEY and CDR2 SMNVEV are derived from the germline V gene (reference sequence). V was cut back by 4 bases and J by 2 bases, leaving a gap of 9 bases between them.